Listed below are T cell receptor beta chains from one sample, sequenced in a study of T cells in Graves' hyperthyroidism and ophthalmopathy. TCRdb fed the multiplex PCR reads into MiXCR, producing one record per CDR3 protein. The table has about 560,000 distinct CDR3 sequences, over 15% seen once. Source material: blood. These TCRs come from a woman under 30 with Graves' hyperthyroidism. Both conserved end residues are part of each CDR3. Fields, in order: V gene, J gene, CDR3 protein.

>TRBV6-1|TRBJ2-7
CASSEIGGASYEQYF
>TRBV11-2|TRBJ2-5
CASSFGLAGDETRYF
>TRBV20-1|TRBJ1-5
CSARDGGQPQHF
>TRBV12-3/TRBV12-4|TRBJ1-1
CASSLSGSMNTEAFF
>TRBV6-4|TRBJ2-7
CASSDPPPGQAPREQYF
>TRBV28|TRBJ2-1
CASSKHNEQFF
>TRBV4-1|TRBJ2-3
CASSLTPNQGDTQYF
>TRBV5-1|TRBJ1-1
CASWGTGRTEAFF
>TRBV24-1|TRBJ2-1
CATSMGGALNEQFF
>TRBV28|TRBJ2-6
CASTSPGGPFPRSGANVLTF
>TRBV6-2/TRBV6-3|TRBJ2-7
CASSYSIPKVLREAGFKFYEQYF
>TRBV12-5|TRBJ2-6
CASGFRTGLANVLTF
>TRBV19|TRBJ2-6
CASRYSGANVLTF
>TRBV12-3/TRBV12-4|TRBJ1-5
CASSLGNSNQPQHF
>TRBV27|TRBJ2-5
CASSLGIEETQYF
>TRBV28|TRBJ2-5
CASTRGGFQETQYF
>TRBV4-1|TRBJ2-7
CASSPRVSYEQYF
>TRBV2|TRBJ2-2
CASVRGYTGELFF
>TRBV11-1|TRBJ2-5
CASSLGMWVRETQYF
>TRBV28|TRBJ2-5
CASSETSFETQYF
>TRBV29-1|TRBJ2-1
CSVDPGGGSYNEQFF
>TRBV12-3/TRBV12-4|TRBJ1-4
CASSFTGQKNEKLFF
>TRBV20-1|TRBJ2-3
CSAKQGAGGPDTQYF
>TRBV19|TRBJ2-7
CASSILPGQGSYEQYF
>TRBV6-2/TRBV6-3|TRBJ1-6
CASRAGGPSYNSPLHF